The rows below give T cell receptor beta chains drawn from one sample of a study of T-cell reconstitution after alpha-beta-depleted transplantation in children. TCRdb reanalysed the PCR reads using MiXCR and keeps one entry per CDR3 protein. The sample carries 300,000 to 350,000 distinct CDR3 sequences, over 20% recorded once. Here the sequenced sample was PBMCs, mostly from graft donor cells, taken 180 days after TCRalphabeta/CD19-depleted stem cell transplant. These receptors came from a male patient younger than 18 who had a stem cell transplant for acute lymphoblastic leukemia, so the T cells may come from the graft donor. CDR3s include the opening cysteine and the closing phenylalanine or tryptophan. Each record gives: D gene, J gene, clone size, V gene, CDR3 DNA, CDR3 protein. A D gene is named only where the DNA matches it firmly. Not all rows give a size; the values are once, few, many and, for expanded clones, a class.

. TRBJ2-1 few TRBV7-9 TGTGCCAGCAGCTGGGGAACGGTCAATGAGCAGTTCTTC CASSWGTVNEQFF
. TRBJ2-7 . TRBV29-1 TGCAGCCCCCCATGGGCAGGGGGGGATTGGGAGCAGTACTTC CSPPWAGGDWEQYF
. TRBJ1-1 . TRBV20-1 TGCAGTGCTAGAGGGGGAGGGGCCCTGAACACTGAAGCTTTCTTT CSARGGGALNTEAFF
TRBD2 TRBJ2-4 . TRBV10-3 TGTGCCATCAGTGAGACTAGCGGGTCCAAAAACATTCAGTACTTC CAISETSGSKNIQYF
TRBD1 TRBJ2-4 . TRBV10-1 TGCGCCAGCAGTGAGGCAAGGGGACAGGGAGTAAACATTCAGTACTTC CASSEARGQGVNIQYF
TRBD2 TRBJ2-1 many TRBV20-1 TGCAGTGAGCAGAGCGGGACTCGATACAATGAGCAGTTCTTC CSEQSGTRYNEQFF
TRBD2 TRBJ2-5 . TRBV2 TGTGCCAGCAGAAGGGAGGGGTTAGAGACCCAGTACTTC CASRREGLETQYF
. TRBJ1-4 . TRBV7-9 TGTGCCGGTGGTGAAAAACTGTTTTTT CAGGEKLFF
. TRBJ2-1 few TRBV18 TGTGCCAGCTCACCATTGGTCCTGAAGGAGCAGTTCTTC CASSPLVLKEQFF
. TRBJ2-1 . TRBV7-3 TGTGCCAGCAGCTCCCCGGATGGGGGGCGCGTCAATGAGCAGTTCTTC CASSSPDGGRVNEQFF
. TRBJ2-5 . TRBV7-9 TGTGCCAGCAGTCCCCCTTCAGTGAAAGAGACCCAGTACTTC CASSPPSVKETQYF
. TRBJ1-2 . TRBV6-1 TGTGCCAGCAGTGAACCCAGTGCAGGGGATACCCGATATGGCTACACCTTC CASSEPSAGDTRYGYTF
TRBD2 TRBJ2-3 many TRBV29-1 TGCAGCGTTACTTGGGCTAGCGGGAGACCACTCACAGATACGCAGTATTTT CSVTWASGRPLTDTQYF
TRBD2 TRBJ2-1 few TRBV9 TGTGCCAGCAGCGCCCACACTAGCGGGAGTAACTATGAGCAGTTCTTC CASSAHTSGSNYEQFF
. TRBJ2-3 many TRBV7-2 TGTGCCAGCAGCTTAGGGCTCGGGACAACAGATACGCAGTATTTT CASSLGLGTTDTQYF
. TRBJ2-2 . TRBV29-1 TGCAGCGTTGAGGAAGGGGCGAACACCGGGGAGCTGTTTTTT CSVEEGANTGELFF
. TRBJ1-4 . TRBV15 TGTGCCACCAGCAGAGCTGGGGGGAGACCCGAAAAACTGTTTTTT CATSRAGGRPEKLFF
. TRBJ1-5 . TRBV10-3 TGTGCCATCAGTGAACCCCCGGGCAACTTTAGCAATCAGCCCCAGCATTTT CAISEPPGNFSNQPQHF
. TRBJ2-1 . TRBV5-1 TGCGCCAGCAGCTTGGATACAGGCTACAATGAGCAGTTCTTC CASSLDTGYNEQFF
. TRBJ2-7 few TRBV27 TGTGCCAGCAGTTTCTTAAGCCTCATTTGGGGCTCCTACGAGCAGTACTTC CASSFLSLIWGSYEQYF
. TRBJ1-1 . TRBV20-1 TGCAGTGCTAGTGAGGGGACCACTGAAGCTTTCTTT CSASEGTTEAFF
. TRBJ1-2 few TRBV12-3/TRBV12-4 TGTGCCAGCAGCCTCCCGCGGTCCTTCGGCAGGGACGGCTATGGCTACACCTTC CASSLPRSFGRDGYGYTF
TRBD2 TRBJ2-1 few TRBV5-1 TGCGCCAGCAGACTCGGACTAGCGGGAGGTTGGCGCAATGAGCAGTTCTTC CASRLGLAGGWRNEQFF
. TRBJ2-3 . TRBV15 TGTGCCACCAGCAGAGAAGGCAGGCCACCCTCAGAGAGCACAGATACGCAGTATTTT CATSREGRPPSESTDTQYF
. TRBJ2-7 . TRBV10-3 TGTGCCATCAGTGATGCCTACCCCGACTACGAGCAGTACTTC CAISDAYPDYEQYF
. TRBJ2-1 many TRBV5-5 TGTGCCAGCAGTCTACTCAATGAGCAGTTCTTC CASSLLNEQFF